The T cell receptor beta chain under discussion was sequenced for a study of blood T cells in healthy people across ages. Regarding the study as a whole: The study found more naive CD4+ cells and higher diversity in long-lived than aged donors.

The second PCR ran about 6 to 12 cycles with a sample-barcoded 5' primer and J-beta primers. Template switching added a 12-random-nucleotide identifier to every cDNA molecule. TCRdb re-analysed the 5' RACE reads in MiXCR, keeping a single row per CDR3 protein. The table shows around 320,000 distinct CDR3 sequences, with roughly 27% occurring only once. The length of the CDR3 is 11 residues. Germline CDR1 is DFQATT and CDR2 is SNEGSKA (reference sequence). This clonotype was seen only a few times. The antigen remains unidentified. Compared with germline, one end of the junction differs, possibly owing to a read error.

The sample taken for sequencing was blood. The chain recombines TRBV20-1 with TRBJ2-7; 11 bases line up with TRBD2. The receptor comes from a woman in her 70s in good health. CDR3 amino acids: CSAKELAGAIF. The CDR3 bases are TGCAGTGCTAAGGAACTAGCGGGAGCTATATTC.